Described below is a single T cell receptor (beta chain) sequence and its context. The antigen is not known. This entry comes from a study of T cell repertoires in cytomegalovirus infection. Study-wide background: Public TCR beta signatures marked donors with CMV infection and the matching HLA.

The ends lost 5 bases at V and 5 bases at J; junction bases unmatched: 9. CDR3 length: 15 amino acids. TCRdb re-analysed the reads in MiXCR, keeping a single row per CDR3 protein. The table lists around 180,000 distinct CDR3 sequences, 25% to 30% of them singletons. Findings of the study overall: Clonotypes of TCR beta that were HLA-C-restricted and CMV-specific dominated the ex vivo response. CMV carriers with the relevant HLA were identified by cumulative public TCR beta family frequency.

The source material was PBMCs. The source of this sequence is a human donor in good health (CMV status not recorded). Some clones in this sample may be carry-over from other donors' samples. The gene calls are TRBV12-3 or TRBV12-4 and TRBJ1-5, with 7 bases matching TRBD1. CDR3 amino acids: CASSPQGEVDQPQHF. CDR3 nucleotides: TGTGCCAGCAGTCCTCAGGGGGAAGTGGATCAGCCCCAGCATTTT.